What follows are 32 T cell receptor beta chains derived from one specimen sequenced in a study of T cells expressing NK-cell markers. TCRdb derives one entry per CDR3 protein from the 5' RACE reads, leaving out DNA. The sample holds 120,000 to 150,000 distinct CDR3 sequences. The sample consisted of blood T cells: a sorted CD56 or NKG2C T cell subset, CD4+ or CD8+ T cells, or bulk PBMC T cells (not recorded which). These receptors all stem from a man between 18 and 29 years old in good health.

This chain links TRBV13 with TRBJ1-1; TCRdb names TRBD1, which stays unverified in the absence of DNA. The CDR3 runs 16 residues. Germline V CDR1 and CDR2: PRHDT, FYEKMQ (reference sequence). The CDR3 is CASSSEEYRDRAEAFF.

The chain employs TRBV6-5 and TRBJ1-5. The length of the CDR3 is 13 residues. CDR1 is MNHEY, CDR2 SVGAGI, per germline. The CDR3: CASSYRGGQPQHF.

The rearrangement joins TRBV29-1 to TRBJ2-1. The CDR3 consists of 12 residues. In germline, CDR1 is SQVTM, CDR2 ANQGSEA. CDR3 in amino acids: CSVFGSYNEQFF.

This chain's CDR3 is CASSGTDYNEQFF. This rearrangement joins TRBV11-2 to TRBJ2-1; TCRdb selects TRBD1, and the lack of DNA leaves this call unchecked. Germline-derived CDR1 and CDR2 are SGHAT and FQNNGV. The CDR3 spans 13 residues.

V usage is TRBV29-1 and J usage is TRBJ1-5; without DNA, the TCRdb call of TRBD1 cannot be checked. The CDR3 extends over 12 amino acids. Germline assignment: CDR1 SQVTM and CDR2 ANQGSEA. CDR3: CSVSTENQPQHF.

The chain recombines TRBV28 with TRBJ2-7; as DNA is missing, the TRBD2 call by TCRdb cannot be tested. The V gene's germline CDR1 is MDHEN and CDR2 SYDVKM. The length of the CDR3 is 15 residues. The CDR3 reads CASSFQGAGIYEQYF.

The V call is TRBV20-1, the J call TRBJ1-5; no DNA is available, so the TRBD1 call from TCRdb remains unchecked. The germline V gene has CDR1 DFQATT and CDR2 SNEGSKA (reference sequence). CDR3 length: 16 residues. CDR3 protein: CSARDYGEGGNQPQHF.

The genes are TRBV20-1 and TRBJ2-7. This CDR3 has 14 amino acids. Germline V gene sequence: CDR1 DFQATT, CDR2 SNEGSKA (reference sequence). The CDR3 protein is CSARIGGSSYEQYF.

The V and J genes are TRBV5-1 and TRBJ2-2; TCRdb's D call, TRBD2, is unchecked because there is no DNA. Germline CDR1 is SGHRS and CDR2 is YFSETQ. The CDR3 spans 15 residues. The CDR3 is CASRPTSGNTGELFF.

The CDR3 loop reads CASSLVGSRNEQFF. V gene TRBV7-9 combines with J gene TRBJ2-1; TCRdb gives TRBD2 as the D gene, but with no DNA this cannot be confirmed. This CDR3 spans 14 amino acids. The germline V gene encodes CDR1 SEHNR and CDR2 FQNEAQ (reference sequence).

This chain uses TRBV6-2 or TRBV6-3 with TRBJ2-1; TCRdb designates TRBD2, a call that cannot be tested without DNA. The CDR3 has 22 residues. Germline V gives CDR1 MNHEY, CDR2 SVGEGT. The CDR3: CASSYSSFSGTSGQGLVDEQFF.

The chain employs TRBV6-5 and TRBJ2-4; the D call of TRBD2 rests on TCRdb alone, since no DNA is present to check it. The CDR3 spans 14 residues. Germline V gene lookup returns CDR1 MNHEY and CDR2 SVGAGI. CDR3 sequence reads: CASSYGVAANIQYF.

J is TRBJ2-1 and V is TRBV19; the D call of TRBD1 rests on TCRdb alone, since no DNA is present to check it. The CDR3 loop spans 15 amino acids. The germline gives CDR1 LNHDA, CDR2 SQIVND (reference sequence). CDR3 residues: CASTPRGAIYNEQFF.

The gene calls are TRBV10-3 and TRBJ1-4; lacking DNA, the TRBD1 call made by TCRdb goes unchecked. Germline CDR1 is ENHRY and CDR2 is SYGVKD. This CDR3 has 16 residues. The CDR3 reads CAISELGLQTNEKLFF.

J is TRBJ1-1 and V is TRBV2. This CDR3 spans 13 amino acids. Germline values: CDR1 SNHLY, CDR2 FYNNEI. The CDR3 spells CASRTAFNSEAFF. Full variable domain (missing parts from reference TRBV2 and TRBJ1-1): EPEVTQTPSHQVTQMGQEVILRCVPISNHLYFYWYRQILGQKVEFLVSFYNNEISEKSEIFDDQFSVERPDGSNFTLKIRSTKLEDSAMYFCASRTAFNSEAFFGQGTRLTVV.

This chain joins TRBV5-1 and TRBJ2-1; no DNA is available, so the TRBD1 call from TCRdb remains unchecked. The CDR3 runs 13 residues. Germline V lookup: CDR1 SGHRS, CDR2 YFSETQ. CDR3 region: CASSLTGTHEQFF.

The genes are TRBV15 and TRBJ1-5; there is no DNA to check the TCRdb D call of TRBD1. The CDR3 is made up of 13 amino acids. Germline CDR1 LNHNV, CDR2 YYDKDF (reference sequence). CDR3 in amino acids: CATSTGVNQPQHF. Based on the CDR3 plus reference TRBV15 and TRBJ1-5, the full variable domain is DAMVIQNPRYQVTQFGKPVTLSCSQTLNHNVMYWYQQKSSQAPKLLFHYYDKDFNNEADTPDNFQSRRPNTSFCFLDIRSPGLGDTAMYLCATSTGVNQPQHFGDGTRLSIL.

The CDR3 sequence is CASSPGFRRELNEQFF. The chain joins TRBV12-3 or TRBV12-4 to TRBJ2-1; the D gene TCRdb calls, TRBD1, cannot be checked with no DNA. CDR3 length: 16 residues.

The chain uses TRBV10-3 and TRBJ2-7; TCRdb outputs TRBD1, but without DNA this stays unchecked. The germline CDR1 and CDR2 sequences are ENHRY and SYGVKD. The CDR3 covers 15 residues. CDR3 sequence: CAISEEDRGNYEQYF.

The chain uses TRBV20-1 and TRBJ2-7; with no DNA, the TCRdb D assignment of TRBD1 cannot be verified. Per germline, CDR1 DFQATT and CDR2 SNEGSKA (reference sequence). CDR3 size: 14 residues. The CDR3 sequence: CSANDPAKIYEQYF.

This sequence joins TRBV10-3 and TRBJ2-7; TCRdb names TRBD1, which stays unverified in the absence of DNA. The CDR3 has 14 residues. Germline CDR1 ENHRY, CDR2 SYGVKD. CDR3 residues: CAISRDSNSYEQYF.

This chain connects TRBV4-2 to TRBJ2-1. The CDR3 consists of 16 residues. Germline V gene sequence: CDR1 LGHNA, CDR2 YNFKEQ. CDR3 residues: CASSQDEEGSYNEQFF.

The chain has TRBV28 and TRBJ2-1; TCRdb designates TRBD2, a call that cannot be tested without DNA. This CDR3 is built from 15 residues. The germline gives CDR1 MDHEN, CDR2 SYDVKM. CDR3 amino acids: CASSLGLAGPNEQFF.

The chain carries TRBV19 and TRBJ1-3; TCRdb outputs TRBD1, but without DNA this stays unchecked. Germline CDR1 reads LNHDA; CDR2 reads SQIVND (reference sequence). The length of the CDR3 is 16 residues. The CDR3 loop is CASRHRDGASGNTIYF.

The chain links TRBV6-4 to TRBJ2-2; without DNA, the TCRdb call of TRBD2 cannot be checked. The CDR3 covers 15 residues. The germline V gene has CDR1 MRHNA and CDR2 SNTAGT. The CDR3 loop is CASSPGAGDPGELFF.

The chain couples TRBV10-2 to TRBJ2-2; TCRdb's D call, TRBD1, is unchecked because there is no DNA. The CDR3 runs 14 residues. Germline assignment: CDR1 WSHSY and CDR2 SAAADI. The CDR3 is CASTPGQGFGELFF.

V is TRBV14 and J is TRBJ2-2. Per germline, CDR1 SGHDN and CDR2 FVKESK. CDR3 length: 14 amino acids. The CDR3 sequence is CASSFIGSTGELFF.

This sequence joins TRBV20-1 and TRBJ2-5; as DNA is missing, the TRBD2 call by TCRdb cannot be tested. The CDR3 length is 16 residues. Germline lookup yields CDR1 DFQATT and CDR2 SNEGSKA (reference sequence). The CDR3 region is CSARDIGSGQRETQYF.

V is TRBV5-1 and J is TRBJ2-5; TCRdb names TRBD1, which stays unverified in the absence of DNA. Germline CDR1 SGHRS, CDR2 YFSETQ. The CDR3 totals 14 residues. CDR3 loop: CASSRSGGPETQYF.

The chain recombines TRBV27 with TRBJ2-5; the TCRdb D gene call, TRBD2, has no DNA to confirm it. CDR1 and CDR2 (germline): MNHEY, SMNVEV (reference sequence). The CDR3 has 17 amino acids. This CDR3 reads CASSLLGEGATRETQYF.

The genes are TRBV27 and TRBJ2-1; TCRdb's D gene call, TRBD2, goes unchecked for lack of DNA. The CDR3 consists of 16 residues. Germline loops: CDR1 MNHEY, CDR2 SMNVEV (reference sequence). The CDR3 here is CASSPPGDYSPHEQFF.

This chain joins TRBV12-3 or TRBV12-4 and TRBJ2-7; TCRdb returns TRBD2, unconfirmable since there is no DNA. The CDR3 sequence is 15 residues long. CDR3 in amino acids: CASSFHSSGTYEQYF.